This passage covers 23 T cell receptor beta chains from one sample sequenced in a study of cytomegalovirus exposure and HLA in healthy donors. It was with 60 Vbeta and 13 Jbeta primers that the PCR ran. TCRdb keeps only in-frame clones here, not all; method: immunoSEQ multiplex PCR. The sample lists 150,000 to 200,000 clones, about four fifths occurring once. Sequencing was done on a sample of PBMCs. These receptors came from a man aged 40-50 years in good health and CMV-seropositive.

DNA of the CDR3: TGTGCCAGCAGGGCGGGGGGGGACACCTATGGCTACACCTTC. It encodes CASRAGGDTYGYTF. The chain has TRBV28 and TRBJ1-2; D might be TRBD1 (6 bases). This CDR3 has 14 residues. Germline CDR1 reads MDHEN; CDR2 reads SYDVKM. Between the trimmed V and J ends, which lost 6 bases and 4 bases, there was a span of 15 bases.

This chain's CDR3 is CASSYSRQGGDGYTF. The CDR3 DNA reads TGTGCCAGCAGTTACTCCAGGCAGGGAGGCGATGGCTACACCTTC. The V and J genes are TRBV6-5 and TRBJ1-2, with a weak D call TRBD1 (5 bases). This CDR3 comprises 15 residues. The V end lost 0 bases, the J end lost 6 bases, and 14 bases lay between the germline ends. The germline V gene encodes CDR1 MNHEY and CDR2 SVGAGI.

The V gene is TRBV5-5, the J gene TRBJ1-1; 11 bases align to TRBD1. V dropped 0 bases and J dropped 4; count of bases not matched to a gene: 2. Germline V gene lookup returns CDR1 SGHKS and CDR2 YYEKEE (reference sequence). The CDR3 is 15 amino acids. DNA of the CDR3: TGTGCCAGCAGCTTGGGCGGGACAGGGGGCACTGAAGCTTTCTTT. Translation: CASSLGGTGGTEAFF.

The chain has TRBV19 and TRBJ2-5; 14 nucleotides match TRBD2. Trimming cost V 5 bases and J 2 bases; bases outside gene matches: 16. This CDR3 spans 20 amino acids. Germline CDR1 reads LNHDA; CDR2 reads SQIVND (reference sequence). The CDR3: CASSASPPSGTSGSQETQYF. The CDR3 bases are TGTGCCAGTAGTGCCTCCCCACCCTCGGGGACTAGCGGGAGTCAAGAGACCCAGTACTTC. The variable domain in full, with the rest retrieved from reference TRBV19 and TRBJ2-5, is DGGITQSPKYLFRKEGQNVTLSCEQNLNHDAMYWYRQDPGQGLRLIYYSQIVNDFQKGDIAEGYSVSREKKESFPLTVTSAQKNPTAFYLCASSASPPSGTSGSQETQYFGPGTRLLVL.

The chain joins TRBV5-5 to TRBJ2-7, with 11 bases identical to TRBD2. The V and J ends lost 4 bases and 5 bases, in that order; junction bases with no gene match: 8. Per germline, CDR1 SGHKS and CDR2 YYEKEE (reference sequence). The CDR3 runs 15 residues. CDR3 nucleotides: TGTGCCAGCAGCCTTACTAGCGGGAGAGGGGACGAGCAGTACTTC. Its translation is CASSLTSGRGDEQYF.

The chain uses TRBV15 and TRBJ2-5; D remains unclear. The V gene's germline CDR1 is LNHNV and CDR2 YYDKDF (reference sequence). This CDR3 has 13 residues. Trimming removed 0 bases at V and 5 bases at J, with 7 bases between. The CDR3 loop is CATSRDEVETQYF. The CDR3 region has the DNA TGTGCCACCAGCAGAGATGAGGTTGAGACCCAGTACTTC.

The chain couples TRBV23-1 to TRBJ1-2; D unresolved. TRBV23-1 is labeled an ORF, and its function is uncertain. The CDR3 loop spans 15 amino acids. The V end was cut by 1 base, the J end by 8 bases, with 17 bases between. The CDR3 DNA follows: TGCGCCAGCAGTCAATTGACCGAGGAGGGATCCGGCTACACCTTC. Translated, it gives CASSQLTEEGSGYTF.

This sequence joins TRBV4-1 and TRBJ2-3; 8 nucleotides agree with TRBD1. The length of the CDR3 is 15 residues. Losses at the gene ends were 5 bases for V and 4 bases for J; bases not matched to a gene: 8. Germline CDR1 MGHRA, CDR2 YSYEKL. CDR3 sequence: CASSDPGTGADTQYF. CDR3 nucleotides: TGCGCCAGCAGCGATCCCGGGACAGGTGCAGATACGCAGTATTTT.

The rearrangement links TRBV28 to TRBJ1-2, with D possibly TRBD1 on 6 matching bases. Germline V gene sequence: CDR1 MDHEN, CDR2 SYDVKM. V lost 4 bases to trimming and J lost 1 base, with 16 bases between them. The CDR3 extends over 16 amino acids. As DNA, the CDR3 is TGTGCCAGCAGTTCCCCCGACAGGAGAATTAACTATGGCTACACCTTC. It translates to CASSSPDRRINYGYTF.

This rearrangement joins TRBV28 to TRBJ1-5; D is undetermined. The V end lost 4 bases, the J end lost 8 bases, and 6 bases lay between the germline ends. CDR3 length: 11 amino acids. The germline V gene encodes CDR1 MDHEN and CDR2 SYDVKM. CDR3 nucleotide sequence: TGTGCCAGCAGTTCCCTTGAGCCCCAGCATTTT. This gives the protein CASSSLEPQHF. The full variable domain, completed using reference TRBV28 and TRBJ1-5, is DVKVTQSSRYLVKRTGEKVFLECVQDMDHENMFWYRQDPGLGLRLIYFSYDVKMKEKGDIPEGYSVSREKKERFSLILESASTNQTSMYLCASSSLEPQHFGDGTRLSIL.

This rearrangement joins TRBV5-5 to TRBJ1-2; 9 nucleotides line up with TRBD1. With V trimmed by 5 bases and J by 2 bases, 10 bases remained unmatched. The CDR3 is made up of 16 amino acids. Germline-derived CDR1 and CDR2 are SGHKS and YYEKEE (reference sequence). DNA for the CDR3: TGTGCCAGCAGATCTCCGGGACAGGGAGCGAACTATGGCTACACCTTC. This translates into CASRSPGQGANYGYTF.

This clone was detected once. The limits of the CDR3 on the DNA are not certain, so only TCRdb's listed CDR3 is given. The V gene is TRBV6-6, the J gene TRBJ1-3. In germline, CDR1 is MNHNY, CDR2 SVGAGI (reference sequence). The CDR3 extends over 14 residues, inclusive of both ends. This chain's CDR3 is CASSSSGVGYTIYF.

This clone came up a few times. The rearrangement links TRBV5-1 to TRBJ1-1, with D possibly being TRBD1 (5 bases). The CDR3 extends over 14 amino acids. The germline V gene encodes CDR1 SGHRS and CDR2 YFSETQ. V lost 2 bases to trimming and J lost 4 bases, with 12 bases between them. CDR3 nucleotide sequence: TGCGCCAGCAGCTTTGGGGAGGGGAGCACTGAAGCTTTCTTT. This codes for CASSFGEGSTEAFF.

The V call is TRBV5-1, the J call TRBJ2-7, with 9 bases that match TRBD1. V dropped 4 bases and J dropped 4; count of bases not matched to a gene: 6. CDR3 length: 14 residues. Per the germline V gene, CDR1 is SGHRS and CDR2 is YFSETQ. CDR3 nucleotides: TGCGCCAGCAGCCGGGGACAGGGAAGATACGAGCAGTACTTC. It translates to CASSRGQGRYEQYF.

V is TRBV5-4 and J is TRBJ1-2; possible D gene TRBD1, 5 bases. V shed 3 bases and J shed 7 bases, with 19 bases lying between them. Germline loops: CDR1 SGHNT, CDR2 YYREEE (reference sequence). The CDR3 totals 15 residues. CDR3 sequence: CASSSIQVTVFGYTF. The CDR3 DNA reads as TGTGCCAGCAGCTCCATACAGGTCACTGTGTTTGGCTACACCTTC. Together with reference TRBV5-4 and TRBJ1-2, the CDR3 gives the full variable domain: ETGVTQSPTHLIKTRGQQVTLRCSSQSGHNTVSWYQQALGQGPQFIFQYYREEENGRGNFPPRFSGLQFPNYSSELNVNALELDDSALYLCASSSIQVTVFGYTFGSGTRLTVV.

Only a few counts were recorded for this clone. V gene TRBV18 combines with J gene TRBJ2-7, with 12 bases that match TRBD2. This CDR3 is 16 amino acids long. Germline V lookup: CDR1 KGHSH, CDR2 LQKENI. With 4 bases clipped from V and 1 base from J, the junction kept 5 bases outside the gene matches. The CDR3: CASSLPTSGSSYEQYF. The CDR3 DNA sequence: TGTGCCAGCTCACTACCGACTAGCGGGAGTTCCTACGAGCAGTACTTC.

This chain connects TRBV4-3 to TRBJ2-5; D is undetermined. The DNA end favors TRBJ2-7, so the J call may be wrong. The CDR3 runs 14 residues. In germline, CDR1 is LGHNA, CDR2 YSLEER. The CDR3 DNA is TGCGCCAGCAGCCAAGAATACAGCTCCTACGAGCAGTACTTC. The encoded protein is CASSQEYSSYEQYF.

The genes are TRBV2 and TRBJ2-5; perhaps TRBD2 as D (5 bases). There are 14 residues in the CDR3. Germline V gives CDR1 SNHLY, CDR2 FYNNEI. V lost 4 bases and J lost 7, with 16 bases in between. This CDR3 is CASSVGPSGVTQYF. DNA of the CDR3: TGTGCCAGCAGTGTCGGACCCAGCGGCGTGACCCAGTACTTC.

V usage is TRBV7-3 and J usage is TRBJ2-1; 9 nucleotides align to TRBD2. The CDR3 is 15 residues long. CDR1 and CDR2 (germline): SGHTA, FQGTGA. V lost 5 bases to trimming and J lost 6 bases; unmatched junction nucleotides: 8. Written as DNA, the CDR3 is TGTGCCAGCAGCCCCCATAGCGGGAGCACCAATGAGCAGTTCTTC. This sequence encodes CASSPHSGSTNEQFF.

The rearrangement links TRBV5-6 to TRBJ2-7; D is undetermined. CDR3 length: 14 residues. The V and J ends lost 4 bases and 2 bases respectively, with 13 bases between them. CDR1 is SGHDT and CDR2 is YYEEEE in the germline V gene. The DNA for the CDR3 is TGTGCCAGCAGCCAAAACAGTCCTGCCTACGAGCAGTACTTC. It yields the protein CASSQNSPAYEQYF.

The chain recombines TRBV5-1 with TRBJ2-5, with 9 bases identical to TRBD1. CDR1 is SGHRS and CDR2 is YFSETQ in the germline V gene. J was trimmed by 0 bases and V by 4 bases; bases with no gene match: 7. The CDR3 length is 16 residues. CDR3: CASSLYGQGNQETQYF. CDR3 nucleotide sequence: TGCGCCAGCAGCCTATACGGACAGGGGAACCAAGAGACCCAGTACTTC. The variable domain in full, completed from reference TRBV5-1 and TRBJ2-5, reads KAGVTQTPRYLIKTRGQQVTLSCSPISGHRSVSWYQQTPGQGLQFLFEYFSETQRNKGNFPGRFSGRQFSNSRSEMNVSTLELGDSALYLCASSLYGQGNQETQYFGPGTRLLVL.

This rearrangement joins TRBV5-1 to TRBJ2-1; 11 nucleotides agree with TRBD2. CDR1 is SGHRS, CDR2 YFSETQ, per germline. This CDR3 is 18 amino acids long. V dropped 4 bases and J dropped 2; count of bases not matched to a gene: 11. The CDR3 protein is CASSVGLAGSTAYNEQFF. Here the CDR3 DNA reads TGCGCCAGCAGCGTCGGACTAGCGGGTTCCACCGCCTACAATGAGCAGTTCTTC.

The CDR3, as DNA: TGTGCCAGCAGCTTCGGGGGGTCGGGGAATGAGCAGTTCTTC. Amino acids: CASSFGGSGNEQFF. This chain connects TRBV7-6 to TRBJ2-1, with 7 bases aligning to TRBD2. J gave up 7 bases and V 3 bases, and 6 bases lay outside the gene matches. CDR3 length equals 14 residues. From germline, CDR1 is SGHVS and CDR2 FNYEAQ.